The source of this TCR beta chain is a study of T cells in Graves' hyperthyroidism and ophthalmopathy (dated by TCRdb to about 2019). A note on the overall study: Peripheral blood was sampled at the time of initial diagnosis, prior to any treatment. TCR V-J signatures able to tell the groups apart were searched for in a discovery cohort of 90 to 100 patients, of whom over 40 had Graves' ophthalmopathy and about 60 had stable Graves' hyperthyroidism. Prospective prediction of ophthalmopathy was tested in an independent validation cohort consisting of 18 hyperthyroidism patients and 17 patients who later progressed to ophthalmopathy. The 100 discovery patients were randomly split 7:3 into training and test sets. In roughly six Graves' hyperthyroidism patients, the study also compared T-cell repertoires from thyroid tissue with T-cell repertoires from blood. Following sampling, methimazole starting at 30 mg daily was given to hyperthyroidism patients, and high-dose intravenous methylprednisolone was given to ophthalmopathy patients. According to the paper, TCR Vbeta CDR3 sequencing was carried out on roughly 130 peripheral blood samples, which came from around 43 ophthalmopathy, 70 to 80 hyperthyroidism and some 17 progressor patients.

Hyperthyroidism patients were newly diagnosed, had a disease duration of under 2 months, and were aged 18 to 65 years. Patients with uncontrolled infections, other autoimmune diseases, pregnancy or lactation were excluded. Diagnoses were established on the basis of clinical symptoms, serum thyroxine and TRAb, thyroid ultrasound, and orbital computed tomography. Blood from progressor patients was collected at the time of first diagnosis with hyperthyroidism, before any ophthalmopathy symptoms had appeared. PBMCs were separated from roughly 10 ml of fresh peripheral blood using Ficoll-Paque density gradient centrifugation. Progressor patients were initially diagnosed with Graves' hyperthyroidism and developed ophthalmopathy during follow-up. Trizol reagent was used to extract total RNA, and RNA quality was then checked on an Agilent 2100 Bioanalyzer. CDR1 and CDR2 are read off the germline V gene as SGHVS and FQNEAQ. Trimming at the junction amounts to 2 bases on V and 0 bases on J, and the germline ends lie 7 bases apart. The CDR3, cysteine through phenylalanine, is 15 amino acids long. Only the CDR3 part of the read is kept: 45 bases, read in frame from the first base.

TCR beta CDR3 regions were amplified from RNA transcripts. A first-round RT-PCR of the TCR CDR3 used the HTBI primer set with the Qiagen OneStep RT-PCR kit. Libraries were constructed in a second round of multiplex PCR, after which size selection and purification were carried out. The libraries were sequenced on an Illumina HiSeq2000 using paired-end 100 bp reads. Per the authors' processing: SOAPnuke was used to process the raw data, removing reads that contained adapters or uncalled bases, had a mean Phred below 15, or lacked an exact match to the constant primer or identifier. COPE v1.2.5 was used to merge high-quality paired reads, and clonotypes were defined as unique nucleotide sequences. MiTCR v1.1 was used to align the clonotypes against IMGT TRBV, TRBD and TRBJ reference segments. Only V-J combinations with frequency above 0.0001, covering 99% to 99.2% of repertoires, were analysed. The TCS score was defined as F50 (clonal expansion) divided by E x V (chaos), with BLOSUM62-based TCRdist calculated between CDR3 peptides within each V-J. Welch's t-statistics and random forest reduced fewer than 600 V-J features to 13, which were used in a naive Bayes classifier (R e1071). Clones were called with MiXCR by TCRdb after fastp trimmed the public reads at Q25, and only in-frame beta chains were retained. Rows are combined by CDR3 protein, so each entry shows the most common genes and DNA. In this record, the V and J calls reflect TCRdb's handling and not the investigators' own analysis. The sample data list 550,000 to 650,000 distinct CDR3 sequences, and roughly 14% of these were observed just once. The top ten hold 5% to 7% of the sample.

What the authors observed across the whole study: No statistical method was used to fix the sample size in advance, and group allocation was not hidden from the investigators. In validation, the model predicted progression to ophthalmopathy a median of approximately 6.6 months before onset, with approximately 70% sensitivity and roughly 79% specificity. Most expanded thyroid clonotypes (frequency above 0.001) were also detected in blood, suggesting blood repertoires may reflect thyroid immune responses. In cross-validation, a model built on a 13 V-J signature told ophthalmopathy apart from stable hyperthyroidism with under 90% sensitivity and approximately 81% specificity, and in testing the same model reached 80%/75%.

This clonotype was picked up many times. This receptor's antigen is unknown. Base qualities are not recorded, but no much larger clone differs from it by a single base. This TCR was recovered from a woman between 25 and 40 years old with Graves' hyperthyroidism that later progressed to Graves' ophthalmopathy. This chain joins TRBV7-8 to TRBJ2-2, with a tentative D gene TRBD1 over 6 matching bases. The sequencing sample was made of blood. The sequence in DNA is TGTGCCAGCAGCTTAAGGACAGCGAACACCGGGGAGCTGTTTTTT. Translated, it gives CASSLRTANTGELFF. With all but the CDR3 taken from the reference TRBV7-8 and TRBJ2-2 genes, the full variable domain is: GAGVSQSPRYKVAKRGQDVALRCDPISGHVSLFWYQQALGQGPEFLTYFQNEAQLDKSGLPSDRFFAERPEGSVSTLKIQRTQQEDSAVYLCASSLRTANTGELFFGEGSRLTVL.